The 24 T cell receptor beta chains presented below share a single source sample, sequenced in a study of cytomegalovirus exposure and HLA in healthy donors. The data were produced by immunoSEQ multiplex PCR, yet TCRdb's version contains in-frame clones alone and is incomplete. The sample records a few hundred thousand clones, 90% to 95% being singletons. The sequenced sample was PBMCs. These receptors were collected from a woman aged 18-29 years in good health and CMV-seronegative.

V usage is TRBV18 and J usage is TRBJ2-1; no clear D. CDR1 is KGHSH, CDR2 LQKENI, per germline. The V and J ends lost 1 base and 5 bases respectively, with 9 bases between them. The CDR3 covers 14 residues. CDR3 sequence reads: CASSPLPVNNEQFF. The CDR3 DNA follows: TGTGCCAGCTCACCACTCCCCGTTAACAATGAGCAGTTCTTC.

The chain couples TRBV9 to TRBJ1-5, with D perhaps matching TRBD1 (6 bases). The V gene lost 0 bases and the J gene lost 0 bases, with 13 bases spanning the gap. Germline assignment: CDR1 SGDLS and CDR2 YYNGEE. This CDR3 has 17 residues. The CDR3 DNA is TGTGCCAGCAGCGTAGAAAACAGGGCCGGTAGCAATCAGCCCCAGCATTTT. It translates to CASSVENRAGSNQPQHF.

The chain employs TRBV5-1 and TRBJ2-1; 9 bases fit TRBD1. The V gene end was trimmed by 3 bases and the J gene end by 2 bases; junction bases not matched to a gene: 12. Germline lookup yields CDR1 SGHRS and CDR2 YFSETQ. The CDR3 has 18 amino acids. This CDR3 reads CASSSQGSGTGTYNEQFF. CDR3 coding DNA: TGCGCCAGCAGCTCCCAGGGGTCCGGGACAGGGACCTACAATGAGCAGTTCTTC.

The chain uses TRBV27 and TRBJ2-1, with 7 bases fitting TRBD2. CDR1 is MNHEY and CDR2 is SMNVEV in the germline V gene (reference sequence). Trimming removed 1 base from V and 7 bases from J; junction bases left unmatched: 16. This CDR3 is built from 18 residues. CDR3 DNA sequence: TGTGCCAGCAGTTTATTGGGGCTGAGGGACTACCGCCGGAATGAGCAGTTCTTC. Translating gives CASSLLGLRDYRRNEQFF.

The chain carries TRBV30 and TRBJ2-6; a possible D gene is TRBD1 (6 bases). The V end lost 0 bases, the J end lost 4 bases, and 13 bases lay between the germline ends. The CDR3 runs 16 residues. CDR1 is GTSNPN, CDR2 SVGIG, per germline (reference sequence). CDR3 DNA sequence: TGTGCCTGGAGTGTATGGGCAGGGGACGGGGCCAACGTCCTGACTTTC. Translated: CAWSVWAGDGANVLTF.

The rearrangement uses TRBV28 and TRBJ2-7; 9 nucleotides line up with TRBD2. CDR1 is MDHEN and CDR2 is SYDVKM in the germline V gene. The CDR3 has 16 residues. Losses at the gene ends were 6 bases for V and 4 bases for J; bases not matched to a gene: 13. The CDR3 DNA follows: TGTGCCAGCAGGGACGATTTGGCGGGAGGGCTATACGAGCAGTACTTC. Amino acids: CASRDDLAGGLYEQYF.

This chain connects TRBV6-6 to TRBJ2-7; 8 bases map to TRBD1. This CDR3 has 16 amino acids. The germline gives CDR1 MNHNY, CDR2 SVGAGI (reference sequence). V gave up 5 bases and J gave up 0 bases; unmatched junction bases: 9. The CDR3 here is CASSTRTGKSSYEQYF. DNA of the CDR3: TGTGCCAGCAGTACGAGGACAGGGAAAAGCTCCTACGAGCAGTACTTC.

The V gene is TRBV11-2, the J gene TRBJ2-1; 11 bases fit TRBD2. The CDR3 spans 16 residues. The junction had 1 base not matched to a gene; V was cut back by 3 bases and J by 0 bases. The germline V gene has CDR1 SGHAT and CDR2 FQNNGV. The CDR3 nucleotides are TGTGCCAGCAGCTTCGGGACTAGCGGCTCCTACAATGAGCAGTTCTTC. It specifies CASSFGTSGSYNEQFF.

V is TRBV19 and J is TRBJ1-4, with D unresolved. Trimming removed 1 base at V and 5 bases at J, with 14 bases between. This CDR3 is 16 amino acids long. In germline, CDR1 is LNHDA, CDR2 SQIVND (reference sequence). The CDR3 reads CASSIGSTGGNEKLFF. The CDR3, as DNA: TGTGCCAGTAGTATAGGCAGTACGGGAGGCAATGAAAAACTGTTTTTT.

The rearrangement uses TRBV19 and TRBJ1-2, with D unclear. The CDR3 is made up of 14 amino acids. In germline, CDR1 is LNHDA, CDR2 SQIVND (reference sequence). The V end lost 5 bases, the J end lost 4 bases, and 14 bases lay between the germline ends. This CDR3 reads CASSLSGQGYGYTF. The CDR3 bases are TGTGCCAGTAGTCTTAGTGGGCAAGGCTATGGCTACACCTTC.

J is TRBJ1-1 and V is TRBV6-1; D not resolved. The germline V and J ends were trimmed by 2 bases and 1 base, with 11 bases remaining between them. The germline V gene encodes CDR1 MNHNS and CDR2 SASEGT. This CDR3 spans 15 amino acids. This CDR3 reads CASSERSPGNTEAFF. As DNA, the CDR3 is TGTGCCAGCAGTGAAAGGTCTCCGGGGAACACTGAAGCTTTCTTT.

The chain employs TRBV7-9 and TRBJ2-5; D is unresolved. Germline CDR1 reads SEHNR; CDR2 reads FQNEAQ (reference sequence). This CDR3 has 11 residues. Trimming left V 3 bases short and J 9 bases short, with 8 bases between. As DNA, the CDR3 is TGTGCCAGCAGCTTTGTAGAAGCCCAGTACTTC. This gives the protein CASSFVEAQYF. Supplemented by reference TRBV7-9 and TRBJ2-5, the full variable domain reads DTGVSQNPRHKITKRGQNVTFRCDPISEHNRLYWYRQTLGQGPEFLTYFQNEAQLEKSRLLSDRFSAERPKGSFSTLEIQRTEQGDSAMYLCASSFVEAQYFGPGTRLLVL.

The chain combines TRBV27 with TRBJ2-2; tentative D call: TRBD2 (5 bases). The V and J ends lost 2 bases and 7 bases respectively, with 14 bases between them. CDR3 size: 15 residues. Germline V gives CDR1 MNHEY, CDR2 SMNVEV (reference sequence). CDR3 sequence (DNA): TGTGCCAGCAGTTTACCCCCCCTAGCTGGCGGGGAGCTGTTTTTT. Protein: CASSLPPLAGGELFF.

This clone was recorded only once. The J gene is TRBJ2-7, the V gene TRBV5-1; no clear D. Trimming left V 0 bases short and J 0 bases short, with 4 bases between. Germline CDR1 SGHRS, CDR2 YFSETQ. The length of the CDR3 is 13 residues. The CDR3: CASSLVSSYEQYF. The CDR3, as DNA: TGCGCCAGCAGCTTGGTCAGCTCCTACGAGCAGTACTTC.

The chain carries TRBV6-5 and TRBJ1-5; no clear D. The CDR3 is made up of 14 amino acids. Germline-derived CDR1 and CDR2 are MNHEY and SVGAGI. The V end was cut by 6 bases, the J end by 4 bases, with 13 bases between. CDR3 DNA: TGTGCCAGCAGCCCTAACAGCGGAAATCAGCCCCAGCATTTT. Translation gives CASSPNSGNQPQHF.

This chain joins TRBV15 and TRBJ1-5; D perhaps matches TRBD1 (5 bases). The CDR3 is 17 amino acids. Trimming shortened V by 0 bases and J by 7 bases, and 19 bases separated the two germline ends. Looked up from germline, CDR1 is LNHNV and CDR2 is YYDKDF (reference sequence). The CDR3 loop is CATSREMTLNRGQPQHF. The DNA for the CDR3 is TGTGCCACCAGCAGAGAGATGACCCTCAATAGGGGACAGCCCCAGCATTTT.

The CDR3 region has the DNA TGTGCCAGCTCACCATCCCAGGGGCACACTGAAGCTTTCTTT. Protein product: CASSPSQGHTEAFF. The chain has TRBV18 and TRBJ1-1, with D maybe TRBD1 (6 bases). Deletions cut 2 bases from V and 3 bases from J, with 10 bases between. Germline CDR1 and CDR2: KGHSH and LQKENI. The CDR3 covers 14 residues.

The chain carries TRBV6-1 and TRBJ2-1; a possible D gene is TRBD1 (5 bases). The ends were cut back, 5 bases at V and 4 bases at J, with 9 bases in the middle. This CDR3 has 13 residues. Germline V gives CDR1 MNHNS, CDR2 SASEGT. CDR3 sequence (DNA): TGTGCCAGCAGTTTGGACAAATACAATGAGCAGTTCTTC. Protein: CASSLDKYNEQFF.

The CDR3 reads CAISEVVSGRETQYF. CDR3 nucleotide sequence: TGTGCCATCAGTGAAGTGGTGAGCGGGAGGGAGACCCAGTACTTC. V gene TRBV10-3 combines with J gene TRBJ2-5; TRBD2 aligns across 9 bases. From germline, CDR1 is ENHRY and CDR2 SYGVKD. Trimming cost V 3 bases and J 5 bases; bases outside gene matches: 7. The CDR3 sequence is 15 residues long.

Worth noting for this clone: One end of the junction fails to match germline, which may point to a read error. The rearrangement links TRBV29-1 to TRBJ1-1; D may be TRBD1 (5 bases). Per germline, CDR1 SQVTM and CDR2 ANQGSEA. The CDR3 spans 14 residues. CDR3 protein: CSVDLSGAGTGAFF. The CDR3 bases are TGCAGCGTTGACCTCAGTGGGGCCGGTACTGGAGCTTTCTTT.

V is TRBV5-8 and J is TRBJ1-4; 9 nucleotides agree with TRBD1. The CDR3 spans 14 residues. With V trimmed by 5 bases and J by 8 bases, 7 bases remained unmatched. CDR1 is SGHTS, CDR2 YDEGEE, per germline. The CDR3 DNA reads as TGTGCCAGCAGGACAGGGGGTAGCCACGAAAAACTGTTTTTT. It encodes CASRTGGSHEKLFF.

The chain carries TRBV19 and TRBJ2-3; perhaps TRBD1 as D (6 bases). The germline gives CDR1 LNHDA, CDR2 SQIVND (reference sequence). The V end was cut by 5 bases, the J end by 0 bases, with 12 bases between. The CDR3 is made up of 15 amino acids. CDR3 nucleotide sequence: TGTGCCAGTAGTCCACCGGACAGTAGCACAGATACGCAGTATTTT. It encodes CASSPPDSSTDTQYF. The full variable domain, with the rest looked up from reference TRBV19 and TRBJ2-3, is DGGITQSPKYLFRKEGQNVTLSCEQNLNHDAMYWYRQDPGQGLRLIYYSQIVNDFQKGDIAEGYSVSREKKESFPLTVTSAQKNPTAFYLCASSPPDSSTDTQYFGPGTRLTVL.

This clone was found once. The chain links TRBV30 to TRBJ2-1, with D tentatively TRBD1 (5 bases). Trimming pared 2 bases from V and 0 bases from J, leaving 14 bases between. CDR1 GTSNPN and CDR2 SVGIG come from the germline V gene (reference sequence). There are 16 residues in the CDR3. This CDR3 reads CAWSFRVGSSYNEQFF. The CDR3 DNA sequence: TGTGCCTGGAGTTTCAGGGTCGGAAGCTCCTACAATGAGCAGTTCTTC.

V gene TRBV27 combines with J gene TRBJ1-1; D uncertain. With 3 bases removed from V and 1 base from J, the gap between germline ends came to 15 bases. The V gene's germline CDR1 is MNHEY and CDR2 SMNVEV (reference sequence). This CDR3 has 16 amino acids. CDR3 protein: CASSFYSGRPNTEAFF. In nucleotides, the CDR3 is TGTGCCAGCAGTTTCTATAGCGGACGGCCGAACACTGAAGCTTTCTTT.